This passage covers 8 T cell receptor beta chains from one sample sequenced in a study of T cells after yellow fever vaccination. Via MiXCR, TCRdb re-called the 5' RACE reads, giving one row per CDR3 protein. Among 500,000 to 550,000 distinct CDR3 sequences listed, 21% were seen once. The input for sequencing was PBMCs, taken less than 25 days after the first yellow fever vaccination. These receptors were obtained from a man between 18 and 29 years old who received the YFV17D yellow fever vaccine.

This clonotype was counted many times. V and J are TRBV5-1 and TRBJ2-3, with D possibly matching TRBD2 (6 bases). V lost 5 bases and J 1 base, leaving 8 bases between the germline ends. This CDR3 is 13 amino acids long. Germline assignment: CDR1 SGHRS and CDR2 YFSETQ. CDR3: CASSGEGTDTQYF. The CDR3 nucleotides are TGCGCCAGCAGTGGGGAGGGCACAGATACGCAGTATTTT. Supplemented by reference TRBV5-1 and TRBJ2-3, the full variable domain reads KAGVTQTPRYLIKTRGQQVTLSCSPISGHRSVSWYQQTPGQGLQFLFEYFSETQRNKGNFPGRFSGRQFSNSRSEMNVSTLELGDSALYLCASSGEGTDTQYFGPGTRLTVL.

This clonotype was recorded a few times. This chain links TRBV29-1 with TRBJ2-7; tentative D call: TRBD1 (6 bases). CDR3 length equals 12 residues. Germline V gene sequence: CDR1 SQVTM, CDR2 ANQGSEA. Trimming shortened V by 8 bases and J by 2 bases, and 13 bases separated the two germline ends. CDR3 nucleotide sequence: TGCAGCTGTACAGGGAATGCCTACGAGCAGTACTTC. Translating gives CSCTGNAYEQYF.

This chain connects TRBV12-3 or TRBV12-4 to TRBJ2-3; the D is unclear. V was shortened by 6 bases and J by 7 bases, with 14 bases between the two germline ends. The CDR3 extends over 13 amino acids. The CDR3 region has the DNA TGTGCCAGCAGCGCAAACCGGTGGAATACGCAGTATTTT. It specifies CASSANRWNTQYF.

V usage is TRBV5-1 and J usage is TRBJ2-2; the match to TRBD1 covers 9 bases. Germline CDR1 and CDR2: SGHRS and YFSETQ. V was pared by 4 bases and J by 6 bases, with 7 bases of the junction left unmatched. CDR3 length: 15 amino acids. The DNA of the CDR3 is TGCGCCAGCAGCGCTGGGACAGGGAAACCCGGGGAGCTGTTTTTT. Translation gives CASSAGTGKPGELFF. Full variable domain (rest looked up from reference TRBV5-1 and TRBJ2-2): KAGVTQTPRYLIKTRGQQVTLSCSPISGHRSVSWYQQTPGQGLQFLFEYFSETQRNKGNFPGRFSGRQFSNSRSEMNVSTLELGDSALYLCASSAGTGKPGELFFGEGSRLTVL.

This chain joins TRBV7-9 and TRBJ2-1; 8 positions match TRBD1. Germline CDR1 is SEHNR and CDR2 is FQNEAQ (reference sequence). This CDR3 spans 15 amino acids. Trimming cost V 2 bases and J 8 bases; bases outside gene matches: 8. CDR3 coding DNA: TGTGCCAGCAGCTTAAGTCAGGGGGCGAGGTATGAGCAGTTCTTC. The encoded protein is CASSLSQGARYEQFF.

This chain uses TRBV19 with TRBJ1-2, with D unresolved. Germline assignment: CDR1 LNHDA and CDR2 SQIVND (reference sequence). Trimming pared 8 bases from V and 4 bases from J, leaving 14 bases between. There are 13 residues in the CDR3. CDR3 nucleotides: TGTGCCAGTGGAAAGGGTTTCTCCTATGGCTACACCTTC. Translation: CASGKGFSYGYTF.

The chain's CDR3 is CANTPNGETQYF. CDR3 bases: TGTGCCAACACCCCTAATGGAGAGACCCAGTACTTC. V gene TRBV12-3 or TRBV12-4 combines with J gene TRBJ2-5, with D unresolved. The CDR3 runs 12 residues. Trimming removed 10 bases from V and 4 bases from J, with 13 bases in between.

This rearrangement joins TRBV6-1 to TRBJ2-1; 7 nucleotides match TRBD1. J gave up 4 bases and V 7 bases, and 7 bases lay outside the gene matches. Germline values: CDR1 MNHNS, CDR2 SASEGT. This CDR3 has 14 amino acids. Here the CDR3 DNA reads TGTGCCAGCACCGACAGGGATAGTTACAATGAGCAGTTCTTC. This encodes CASTDRDSYNEQFF.